This entry features one T cell receptor beta chain sequence. This sample stems from a study of OX40 agonist ivuxolimab in advanced cancers. The overall study: Prior anti-PD-1, anti-PD-L1 or anti-CTLA-4 therapy was allowed; roughly 40% had some.

The V end lost 7 bases, the J end lost 2 bases, and 8 bases lay between the germline ends. Germline V gene sequence: CDR1 LNHDA, CDR2 SQIVND (reference sequence). The CDR3 has 12 residues. Here immunoSEQ multiplex PCR was the method, and the copy in TCRdb shows in-frame clones only, minus some. The table lists some 50,000 clones, roughly 91% of them singletons. Source: CD4+ or CD8+ T cells sorted from blood, taken in a trial of the OX40 agonist ivuxolimab. This chain links TRBV19 with TRBJ1-1; no reliable D call. The receptor's source is an adult with an advanced solid tumor such as melanoma, head and neck, liver or kidney cancer. As DNA, the CDR3 is TGTGCCAGTAAAAACGGCAACACTGAAGCTTTCTTT. Translated, it gives CASKNGNTEAFF.